This TCR beta chain appears in the sequencing data of a study of breast tumors, draining lymph nodes, adjacent tissues (dated by TCRdb to the mid-2010s). Regarding the study in general: Breast cancer patients provided tumor, adjacent nontumor tissue and axillary lymph nodes, and the study compared the TCR beta repertoires across these three sources. In human breast cancer, the study set out to assess how tumor, surrounding tissue and draining lymph node repertoires relate to one another and whether T cells might be exchanged between them. Overall study results and their limits: The conclusion that tumor T cells originate in lymph nodes was presented as consistent with a hypothesis rather than as directly demonstrated. The data were considered consistent with most tumor T cells being derived from the lymph node and subsequently expanding within tumor tissue. In luminal-like breast cancer, tumor and nontumor tissue repertoires resembled each other significantly more than in basal-like breast cancer. Tumor T-cell repertoires showed less diversity than lymph node repertoires and more diversity than nontumor tissue repertoires, and tumor T-cell repertoires showed preferential V and J gene usage.

Cut back by 4 bases and 1 base, the V and J ends lie 7 bases apart. The CDR3, cysteine through phenylalanine, is 13 amino acids long. CDR3 DNA is the only sequence kept; it has 39 bases, read in frame from the first base. CDR1 and CDR2 are drawn from the germline V gene: LGHNA, YSLEER. Lymph node samples were obtained from the axillary draining lymph nodes of breast cancer patients. Sequencing used an Illumina HiSeq 2000. TCR beta chain libraries were generated through multiplex PCR amplification. High-throughput sequencing was used to analyze the amplified TCR beta chain products. TCRdb handled the public reads itself, with Q25 trimming in fastp and clone calling in MiXCR, and kept productive beta chains. Rows matching on CDR3 protein sequence are summarized as one entry with the most common DNA and genes. The sample records some 250,000 distinct CDR3 sequences, around 34% of which are singletons. Together, the top ten hold approximately 4% of the sample.

The sample holds many counts of this clonotype. It has no known antigen specificity. There are no base qualities to consult, and no much larger clone falls within one base. This TCR was sampled from a female donor with breast cancer. Some clones in this sample may be carry-over from other donors' samples. The sequence is built from TRBV4-3 and TRBJ2-5; no D gene call is confident. Sequenced input: axillary lymph node tissue. The CDR3 amino acid sequence is: CASSRGTQETQYF. The nucleotides are TGCGCCAGCAGCCGGGGTACCCAAGAGACCCAGTACTTC.